This T cell receptor beta chain originates from a study of T cells in Graves' hyperthyroidism and ophthalmopathy. RNA transcripts were the template for amplifying TCR beta CDR3 regions. The TCR CDR3 was amplified in a first-round RT-PCR using the HTBI primer set. MiXCR, run by TCRdb on the multiplex PCR reads, gives a single entry per CDR3 protein. The data show 140,000 or so distinct CDR3 sequences, more than 20% seen once. The sequencing input was blood. This TCR was sampled from a woman aged 50 to 60 with Graves' hyperthyroidism that later progressed to Graves' ophthalmopathy.

This CDR3 is CASSSGRGQPQHF. The CDR3 nucleotides read TGTGCCAGCAGTTCAGGGAGGGGGCAGCCCCAGCATTTT. V is TRBV6-1 and J is TRBJ1-5, with D tentatively TRBD1 (6 bases). The CDR3 runs 13 residues. CDR1 is MNHNS, CDR2 SASEGT, per germline. V gave up 5 bases and J gave up 7 bases, with 12 bases separating them.